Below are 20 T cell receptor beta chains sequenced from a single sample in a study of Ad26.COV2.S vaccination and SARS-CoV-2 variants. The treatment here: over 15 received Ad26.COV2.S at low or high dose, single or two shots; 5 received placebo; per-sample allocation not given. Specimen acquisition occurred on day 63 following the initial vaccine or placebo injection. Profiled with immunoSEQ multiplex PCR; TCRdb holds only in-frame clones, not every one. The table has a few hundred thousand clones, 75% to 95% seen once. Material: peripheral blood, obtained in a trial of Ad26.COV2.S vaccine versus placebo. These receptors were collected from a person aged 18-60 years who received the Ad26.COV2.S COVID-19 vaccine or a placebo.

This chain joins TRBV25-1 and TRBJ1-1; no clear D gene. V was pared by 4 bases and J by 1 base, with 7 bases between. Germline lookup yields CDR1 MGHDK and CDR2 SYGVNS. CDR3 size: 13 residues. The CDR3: CASSGVSNTEAFF. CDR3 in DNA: TGTGCCAGCAGTGGCGTCTCGAACACTGAAGCTTTCTTT.

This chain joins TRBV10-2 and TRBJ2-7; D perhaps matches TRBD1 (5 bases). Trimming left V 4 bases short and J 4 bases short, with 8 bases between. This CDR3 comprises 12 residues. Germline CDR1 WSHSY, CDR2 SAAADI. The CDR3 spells CASSGGGYEQYF. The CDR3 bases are TGCGCCAGCAGTGGGGGCGGTTACGAGCAGTACTTC.

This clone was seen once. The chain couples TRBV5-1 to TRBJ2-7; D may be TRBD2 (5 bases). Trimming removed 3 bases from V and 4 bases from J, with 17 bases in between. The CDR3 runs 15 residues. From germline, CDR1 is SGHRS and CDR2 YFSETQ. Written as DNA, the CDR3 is TGCGCCAGCAGCTCCGAGAGAGGGATAAGTTACGAGCAGTACTTC. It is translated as CASSSERGISYEQYF.

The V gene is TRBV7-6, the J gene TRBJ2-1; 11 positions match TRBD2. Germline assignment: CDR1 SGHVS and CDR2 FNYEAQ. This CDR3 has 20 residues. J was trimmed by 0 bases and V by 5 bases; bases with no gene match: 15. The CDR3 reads CASSPPYGLAGQSSYNEQFF. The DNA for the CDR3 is TGTGCCAGCAGCCCCCCTTACGGACTAGCGGGCCAAAGCTCCTACAATGAGCAGTTCTTC.

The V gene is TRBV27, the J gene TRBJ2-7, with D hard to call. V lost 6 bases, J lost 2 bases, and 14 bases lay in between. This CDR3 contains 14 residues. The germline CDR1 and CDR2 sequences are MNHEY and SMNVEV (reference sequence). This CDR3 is CASSIGRATYEQYF. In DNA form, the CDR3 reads TGTGCCAGCAGCATAGGACGGGCGACCTACGAGCAGTACTTC.

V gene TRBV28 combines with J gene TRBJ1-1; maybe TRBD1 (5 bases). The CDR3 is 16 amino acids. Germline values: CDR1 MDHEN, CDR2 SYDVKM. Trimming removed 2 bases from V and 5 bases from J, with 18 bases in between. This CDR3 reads CASSLQGIDLSTEAFF. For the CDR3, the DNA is TGTGCCAGCAGTTTACAGGGTATTGATCTGAGTACTGAAGCTTTCTTT. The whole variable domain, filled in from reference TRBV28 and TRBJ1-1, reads DVKVTQSSRYLVKRTGEKVFLECVQDMDHENMFWYRQDPGLGLRLIYFSYDVKMKEKGDIPEGYSVSREKKERFSLILESASTNQTSMYLCASSLQGIDLSTEAFFGQGTRLTVV.

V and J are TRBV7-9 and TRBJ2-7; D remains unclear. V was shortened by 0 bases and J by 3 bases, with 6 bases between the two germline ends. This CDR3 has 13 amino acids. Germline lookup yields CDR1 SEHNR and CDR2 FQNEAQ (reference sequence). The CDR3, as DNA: TGTGCCAGCAGCTTAGCTTTGGGCTACGAGCAGTACTTC. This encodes CASSLALGYEQYF.

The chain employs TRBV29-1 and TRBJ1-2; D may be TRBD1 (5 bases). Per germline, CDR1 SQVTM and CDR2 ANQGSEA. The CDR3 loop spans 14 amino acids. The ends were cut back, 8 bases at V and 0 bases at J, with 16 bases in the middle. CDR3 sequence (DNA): TGCAGCTTTGTCGGGGACGGAGCTAACTATGGCTACACCTTC. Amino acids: CSFVGDGANYGYTF.

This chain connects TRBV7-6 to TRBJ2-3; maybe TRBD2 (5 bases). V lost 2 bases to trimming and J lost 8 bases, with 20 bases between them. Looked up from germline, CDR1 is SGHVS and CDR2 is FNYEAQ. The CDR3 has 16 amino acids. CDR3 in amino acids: CASSLSPAATAATQYF. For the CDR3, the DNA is TGTGCCAGCAGCTTAAGTCCGGCAGCAACAGCGGCTACGCAGTATTTT.

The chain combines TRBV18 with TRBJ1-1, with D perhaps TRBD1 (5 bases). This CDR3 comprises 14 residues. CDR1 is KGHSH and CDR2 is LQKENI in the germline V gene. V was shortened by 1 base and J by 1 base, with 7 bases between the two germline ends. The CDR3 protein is CASSPLGQNTEAFF. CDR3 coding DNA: TGTGCCAGCTCACCACTGGGGCAGAACACTGAAGCTTTCTTT.

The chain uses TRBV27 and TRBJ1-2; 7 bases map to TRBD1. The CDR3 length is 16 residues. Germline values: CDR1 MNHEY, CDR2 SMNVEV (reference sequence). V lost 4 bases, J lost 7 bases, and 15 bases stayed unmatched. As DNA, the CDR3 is TGTGCCAGCAGTTCAACCCGGGACAGTCAACCGCGTGGCTACACCTTC. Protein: CASSSTRDSQPRGYTF.

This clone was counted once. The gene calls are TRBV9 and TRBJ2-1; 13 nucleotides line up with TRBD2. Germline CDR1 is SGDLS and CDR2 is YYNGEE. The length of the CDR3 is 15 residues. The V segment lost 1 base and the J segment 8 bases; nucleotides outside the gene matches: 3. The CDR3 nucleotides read TGTGCCAGCAGCGTACGGACTAGCGGGAGCCATGAGCAGTTCTTC. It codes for CASSVRTSGSHEQFF.

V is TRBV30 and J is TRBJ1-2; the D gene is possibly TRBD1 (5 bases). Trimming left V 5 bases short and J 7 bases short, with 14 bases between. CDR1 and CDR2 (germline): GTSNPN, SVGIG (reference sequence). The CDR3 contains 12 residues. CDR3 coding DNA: TGTGCCTGGGCCCCCGTGGGGGTTGGCTACACCTTC. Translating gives CAWAPVGVGYTF.

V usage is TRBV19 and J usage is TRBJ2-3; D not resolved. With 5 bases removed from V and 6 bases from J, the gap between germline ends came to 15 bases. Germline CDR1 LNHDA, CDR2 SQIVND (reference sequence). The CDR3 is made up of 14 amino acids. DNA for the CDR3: TGTGCCAGTAGTTTAGGCCCACTGGGGGATACGCAGTATTTT. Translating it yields CASSLGPLGDTQYF.

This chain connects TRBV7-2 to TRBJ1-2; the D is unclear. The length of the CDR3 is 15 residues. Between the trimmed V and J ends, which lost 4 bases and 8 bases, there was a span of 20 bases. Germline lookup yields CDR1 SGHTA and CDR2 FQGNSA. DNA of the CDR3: TGTGCCAGCAGCTCAGGTGGCGTAGGAATGGGAGGCTACACCTTC. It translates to CASSSGGVGMGGYTF.

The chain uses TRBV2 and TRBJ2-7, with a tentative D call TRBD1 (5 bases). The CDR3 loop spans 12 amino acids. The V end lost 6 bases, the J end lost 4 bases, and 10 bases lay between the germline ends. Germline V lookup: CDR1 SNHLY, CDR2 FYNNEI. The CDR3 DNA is TGTGCCAGCAGCCAGGGTGGGTACGAGCAGTACTTC. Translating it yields CASSQGGYEQYF.

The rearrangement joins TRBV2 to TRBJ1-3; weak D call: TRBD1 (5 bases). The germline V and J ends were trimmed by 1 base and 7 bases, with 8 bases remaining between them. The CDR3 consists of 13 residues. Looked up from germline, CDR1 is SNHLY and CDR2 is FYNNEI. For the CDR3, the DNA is TGTGCCAGCAGTGAAGAAGGGGTGAACACCATATATTTT. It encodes CASSEEGVNTIYF.

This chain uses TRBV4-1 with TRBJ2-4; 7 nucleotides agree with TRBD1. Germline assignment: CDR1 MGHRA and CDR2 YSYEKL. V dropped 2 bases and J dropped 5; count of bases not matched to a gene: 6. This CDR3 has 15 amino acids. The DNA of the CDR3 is TGCGCCAGCAGCCAAAATCCGGGACAGCAAAACATTCAGTACTTC. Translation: CASSQNPGQQNIQYF.

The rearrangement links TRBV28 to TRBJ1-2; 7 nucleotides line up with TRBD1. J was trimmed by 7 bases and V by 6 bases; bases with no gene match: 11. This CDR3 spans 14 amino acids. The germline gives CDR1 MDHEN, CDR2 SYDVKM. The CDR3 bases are TGTGCCAGCAGCTCGACAGGGAAGAGGTCTGGCTACACCTTC. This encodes CASSSTGKRSGYTF.

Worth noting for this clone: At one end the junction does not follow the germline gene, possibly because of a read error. The CDR3 coding sequence is TGTGCCAGCAGTTACTCGGGAGGCCCCTCCAACAATGAGCAGTTCTTC. It specifies CASSYSGGPSNNEQFF. The genes are TRBV6-5 and TRBJ2-1; TRBD2 is a possible D gene (6 bases). This CDR3 spans 16 amino acids. Germline CDR1 reads MNHEY; CDR2 reads SVGAGI.